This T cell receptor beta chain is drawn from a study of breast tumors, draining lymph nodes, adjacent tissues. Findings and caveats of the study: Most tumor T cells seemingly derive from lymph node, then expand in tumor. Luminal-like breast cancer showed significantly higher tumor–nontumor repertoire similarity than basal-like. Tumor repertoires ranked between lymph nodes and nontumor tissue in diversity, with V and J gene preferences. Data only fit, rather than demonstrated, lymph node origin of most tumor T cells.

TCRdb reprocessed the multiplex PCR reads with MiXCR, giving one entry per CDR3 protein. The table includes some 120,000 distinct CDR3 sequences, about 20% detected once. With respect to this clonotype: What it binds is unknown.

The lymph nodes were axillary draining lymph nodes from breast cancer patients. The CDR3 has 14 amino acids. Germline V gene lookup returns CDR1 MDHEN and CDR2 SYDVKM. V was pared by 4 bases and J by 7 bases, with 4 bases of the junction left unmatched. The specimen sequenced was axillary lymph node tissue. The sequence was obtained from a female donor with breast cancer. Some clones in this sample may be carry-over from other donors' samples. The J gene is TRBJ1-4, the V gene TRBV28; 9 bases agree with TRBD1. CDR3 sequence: CASSSRQGGEKLFF. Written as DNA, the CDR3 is TGTGCCAGCAGTTCCAGACAGGGGGGTGAAAAACTGTTTTTT.